Shown below are 16 T cell receptor beta chains from a single sample sequenced in a study of PD-L1 blockade in urothelial cancer. Sequencing was performed with immunoSEQ multiplex PCR; in TCRdb, only in-frame clones are kept and a portion is missing. This sample has 45,000 to 60,000 clones, with roughly 80% found just once. This sample's time point: pretreatment peripheral blood. The source was PBMCs, collected around atezolizumab (anti-PD-L1) treatment. The receptors here all came from a man aged 50-60 years with urothelial cancer.

The chain joins TRBV10-3 to TRBJ2-7; no definite D call. CDR1 is ENHRY, CDR2 SYGVKD, per germline. The V and J ends lost 0 bases and 3 bases respectively, with 3 bases between them. The CDR3 consists of 12 residues. The CDR3 region has the DNA TGTGCCATCAGTGAGTCCAACTACGAGCAGTACTTC. Its translation is CAISESNYEQYF.

The chain is built from TRBV4-1 and TRBJ1-2, with D maybe TRBD1 (5 bases). Trimming left V 2 bases short and J 4 bases short, with 23 bases between. Germline V CDR1 and CDR2: MGHRA, YSYEKL. This CDR3 region has 18 residues. The CDR3 loop reads CASSQPTDRHLDRYGYTF. The CDR3 DNA sequence: TGCGCCAGCAGCCAACCGACCGACAGACACCTGGATCGCTATGGCTACACCTTC.

V usage is TRBV5-1 and J usage is TRBJ2-7; TRBD1 agrees at 10 bases. Per the germline V gene, CDR1 is SGHRS and CDR2 is YFSETQ. Trimming at V came to 0 bases and at J to 2 bases, leaving 2 bases not matched to a gene. The CDR3 totals 15 residues. The CDR3 DNA reads TGCGCCAGCAGCTTGGATGGACAGGGGGCCTACGAGCAGTACTTC. It translates to CASSLDGQGAYEQYF.

This chain uses TRBV11-2 with TRBJ1-6; possible D gene TRBD1, 5 bases. The V gene lost 5 bases and the J gene lost 9 bases, with 14 bases spanning the gap. Germline V gene sequence: CDR1 SGHAT, CDR2 FQNNGV. The CDR3 runs 14 residues. DNA of the CDR3: TGTGCCAGCAGCATAGCAGCGGGGGGTTCACCCCTCCACTTT. Translation: CASSIAAGGSPLHF. The complete variable domain, with remaining parts taken from reference TRBV11-2 and TRBJ1-6, reads EAGVAQSPRYKIIEKRQSVAFWCNPISGHATLYWYQQILGQGPKLLIQFQNNGVVDDSQLPKDRFSAERLKGVDSTLKIQPAKLEDSAVYLCASSIAAGGSPLHFGNGTRLTVT.

This sequence joins TRBV28 and TRBJ2-3, with D uncertain. In germline, CDR1 is MDHEN, CDR2 SYDVKM. CDR3 size: 14 residues. Trimming stripped 7 bases from V and 0 bases from J, with 11 bases between. The CDR3 DNA follows: TGTGCCAGCAAGTTGGCAGAAAGCACAGATACGCAGTATTTT. This encodes CASKLAESTDTQYF. The entire variable domain, with the rest obtained from reference TRBV28 and TRBJ2-3, is as follows: DVKVTQSSRYLVKRTGEKVFLECVQDMDHENMFWYRQDPGLGLRLIYFSYDVKMKEKGDIPEGYSVSREKKERFSLILESASTNQTSMYLCASKLAESTDTQYFGPGTRLTVL.

This chain joins TRBV7-9 and TRBJ1-2, with a possible D match to TRBD1 (6 bases). Germline assignment: CDR1 SEHNR and CDR2 FQNEAQ (reference sequence). This CDR3 contains 13 residues. Trimming took 6 bases from V and 8 from J, leaving 16 bases between them. CDR3 sequence (DNA): TGTGCCAGCAGACACACAGGGTATTTAGGCTACACCTTC. Translation: CASRHTGYLGYTF.

The rearrangement uses TRBV5-4 and TRBJ1-5; tentative D call: TRBD1 (5 bases). V was clipped by 4 bases and J by 4 bases, with 18 bases between them. Germline CDR1 is SGHNT and CDR2 is YYREEE (reference sequence). The CDR3 spans 16 residues. The CDR3 spells CASSPGGPGPNQPQHF. The CDR3 bases are TGTGCCAGCAGCCCGGGGGGACCAGGCCCTAATCAGCCCCAGCATTTT.

The chain uses TRBV27 and TRBJ2-3, with 7 nucleotides matching TRBD2. Per the germline V gene, CDR1 is MNHEY and CDR2 is SMNVEV (reference sequence). The CDR3 is 14 amino acids. The V gene end was trimmed by 5 bases and the J gene end by 0 bases; junction bases not matched to a gene: 2. Here the CDR3 DNA reads TGTGCCAGCAGTCGACTAGCAAGCACAGATACGCAGTATTTT. It translates to CASSRLASTDTQYF.

J is TRBJ1-5 and V is TRBV6-1, with no clear D. The CDR3 is 15 residues long. The germline V gene has CDR1 MNHNS and CDR2 SASEGT. Trimming took 3 bases from V and 3 from J, leaving 12 bases between them. CDR3 region: CASSDGGVNNQPQHF. The CDR3 DNA is TGTGCCAGCAGTGACGGAGGAGTAAACAATCAGCCCCAGCATTTT.

V gene TRBV27 combines with J gene TRBJ2-3; D is possibly TRBD2 (5 bases). Trimming took off 5 bases at V and 5 bases at J, with 26 bases between the two ends. This CDR3 region has 18 residues. Germline V gives CDR1 MNHEY, CDR2 SMNVEV (reference sequence). The CDR3 reads CASSPLLILRRSGDTQYF. The CDR3 region has the DNA TGTGCCAGCAGTCCGCTGCTTATCTTGCGCCGAAGCGGAGATACGCAGTATTTT.

V is TRBV5-1 and J is TRBJ2-6, with TRBD2 identical over 9 bases. The germline CDR1 and CDR2 sequences are SGHRS and YFSETQ. J was trimmed by 0 bases and V by 1 base; bases with no gene match: 8. This CDR3 spans 19 amino acids. CDR3 coding DNA: TGCGCCAGCAGCTTGTTAGCGGGAGTTTCAGGCTCTGGGGCCAACGTCCTGACTTTC. Protein sequence: CASSLLAGVSGSGANVLTF.

The chain carries TRBV18 and TRBJ1-4, with a weak D call TRBD1 (6 bases). Between the trimmed V and J ends, which lost 1 base and 8 bases, there was a span of 14 bases. The CDR3 contains 15 residues. CDR1 and CDR2 (germline): KGHSH, LQKENI. The CDR3 region has the DNA TGTGCCAGCTCACCACTAAGGGGGAGAGGAGAAAAACTGTTTTTT. Protein: CASSPLRGRGEKLFF.

The chain is built from TRBV19 and TRBJ2-1; D is possibly TRBD1 (5 bases). The length of the CDR3 is 15 residues. V lost 3 bases and J 1 base, leaving 10 bases between the germline ends. Germline V gene sequence: CDR1 LNHDA, CDR2 SQIVND (reference sequence). CDR3 coding DNA: TGTGCCAGTAGTATCGACAGAATATCCTACAATGAGCAGTTCTTC. Its protein product is CASSIDRISYNEQFF.

This clone was recorded once. This chain uses TRBV19 with TRBJ2-3, with TRBD2 identical over 8 bases. CDR1 and CDR2 (germline): LNHDA, SQIVND (reference sequence). The CDR3 runs 14 residues. The trim removed 0 bases at V and 8 bases at J, leaving 4 bases unmatched. For the CDR3, the DNA is TGTGCCAGTAGTATAGAGCGGGGGGCCCGTACGCAGTATTTT. As protein: CASSIERGARTQYF.

The chain has TRBV5-6 and TRBJ2-1; 8 bases are a match to TRBD1. V gave up 3 bases and J gave up 2 bases; unmatched junction bases: 10. The CDR3 has 17 residues. Germline V CDR1 and CDR2: SGHDT, YYEEEE. Written as DNA, the CDR3 is TGTGCCAGCAGCTCGATTCGGACAGGGTACACCTACAATGAGCAGTTCTTC. As protein: CASSSIRTGYTYNEQFF.

This chain uses TRBV10-3 with TRBJ1-2; TRBD1 might be the D (6 bases). Germline CDR1 and CDR2: ENHRY and SYGVKD. The V end was cut by 6 bases, the J end by 3 bases, with 11 bases between. CDR3 length equals 13 residues. CDR3 sequence (DNA): TGTGCCATCAGCGACAGGTCCGACTATGGCTACACCTTC. It specifies CAISDRSDYGYTF.